Given below is one T cell receptor beta chain in context. Its antigen specificity is not known. No qualities accompany the bases; no much larger clone lies one base away. Sorted unstimulated T cells and proliferating T cells recovered from mixed lymphocyte reactions were subjected to TCRbeta CDR3 sequencing. Fresh whole blood from nine to eleven HLA-typed healthy donors was used to isolate PBMCs. The library was generated by the immunoSEQ multiplex PCR assay. The deep sequencing platform assayed about 91,000 TCR templates per sample. Genomic DNA extracted from sorted T cells was used for TCRbeta CDR3 sequencing. Turning to the authors' computational methods: The R programming language was used for the clonal analysis of the TCRbeta CDR3 data. Comparing unstimulated samples against CFSE-low samples taken after the reaction was how alloreactive CD4+ and CD8+ clones were defined. Regulatory or non-regulatory origin of alloreactive CD4+ clones was assigned by matching sequences to the sorted unstimulated Treg and non-Treg repertoires. This is the immuneACCESS table as TCRdb keeps it, with only in-frame sequences that have V and J called. A part of the clones is gone; compared with another copy, unresolved V genes explain less than half, and the rest is unexplained. V, J and clone size derive from that table, while D and trimming were established from the DNA sequence. The sample table contains 65,000 to 90,000 clones; only one count was recorded for approximately 93% of them. Roughly 5% of the sample is in the top ten clones.

The cysteine opens and the phenylalanine closes a CDR3 of 13 amino acids. Only the CDR3 portion is preserved as DNA: 39 bases, with reading frame beginning at the first base. The germline V gene provides CDR1 LGHNA and CDR2 YNFKEQ. Between the V and J ends, shortened by 4 bases and 5 bases respectively, the junction contains 11 bases. The sample belongs to a study of siplizumab effects on memory and regulatory T cells (dated by TCRdb to the late 2010s). Broadly, across the study: The effect of the anti-CD2 antibody siplizumab on alloreactive T-cell subsets was examined in allogeneic mixed lymphocyte reactions constructed from human PBMCs. The study at large found these results: The cumulative frequency of alloreactive sequences traceable to unstimulated CD4+ memory T cells was significantly reduced by siplizumab. Whether proliferating Tregs from siplizumab cultures actually had suppressive function was not functionally confirmed. Because sequences at frequencies below about 10^-5 were poorly captured, only a minor fraction of alloreactive clones could be mapped back to unstimulated subsets. Unstimulated naive T cells appeared more diverse than memory T cells, and naive cells seemed to contribute substantially to the alloresponse. Among mappable alloreactive CD4+ clones, an average Treg-derived fraction of around 71% was observed with siplizumab, compared with roughly 27% in control reactions. A naive or memory phenotype could not be assigned to roughly 75-97% of proliferating CD4+ or CD8+ clones.

Material: CD8+ T cells sorted from blood. This receptor chain uses TRBV4-2 and TRBJ2-5, with the D gene uncertain. This receptor was taken from a human donor in good health. CDR3 protein: CASSRSVDETQYF. In nucleotides, the sequence is TGTGCCAGCAGCCGTTCGGTAGATGAGACCCAGTACTTC.